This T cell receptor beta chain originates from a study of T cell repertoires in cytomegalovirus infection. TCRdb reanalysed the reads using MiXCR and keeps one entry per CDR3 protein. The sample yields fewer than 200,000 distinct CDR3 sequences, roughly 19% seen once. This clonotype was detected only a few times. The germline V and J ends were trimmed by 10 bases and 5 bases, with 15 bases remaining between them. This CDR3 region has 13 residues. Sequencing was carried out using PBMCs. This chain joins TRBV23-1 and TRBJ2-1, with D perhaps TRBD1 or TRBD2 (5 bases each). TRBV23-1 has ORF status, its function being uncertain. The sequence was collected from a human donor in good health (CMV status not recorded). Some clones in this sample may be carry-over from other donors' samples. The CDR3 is CATPRGVHNEQFF. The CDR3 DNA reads TGCGCCACTCCGCGAGGGGTTCACAATGAGCAGTTCTTC.